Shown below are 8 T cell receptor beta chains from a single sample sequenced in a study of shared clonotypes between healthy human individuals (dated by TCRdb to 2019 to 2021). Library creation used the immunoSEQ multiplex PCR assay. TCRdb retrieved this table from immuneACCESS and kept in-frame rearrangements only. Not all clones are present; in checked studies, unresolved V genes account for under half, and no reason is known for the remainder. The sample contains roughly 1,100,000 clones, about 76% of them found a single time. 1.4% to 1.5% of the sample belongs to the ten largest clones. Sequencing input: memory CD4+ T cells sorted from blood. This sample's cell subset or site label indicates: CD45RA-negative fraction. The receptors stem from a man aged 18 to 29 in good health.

CDR3 loop: CASSETGGAYYGYTF. The CDR3 region has the DNA TGTGCCAGCAGCGAAACAGGGGGCGCGTACTATGGCTACACCTTC. This chain links TRBV5-6 with TRBJ1-2; 9 positions match TRBD1. The germline V gene has CDR1 SGHDT and CDR2 YYEEEE. V trimming: 4 bases; J trimming: 3 bases; junction bases outside the gene matches: 7. The CDR3 has 15 amino acids.

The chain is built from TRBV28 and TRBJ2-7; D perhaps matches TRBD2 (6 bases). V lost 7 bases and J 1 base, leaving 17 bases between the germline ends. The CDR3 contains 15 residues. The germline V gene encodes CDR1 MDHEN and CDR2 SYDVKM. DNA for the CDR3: TGTGCCAGCATGACTTGGGCAGCGGGTTCCTACGAGCAGTACTTC. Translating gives CASMTWAAGSYEQYF.

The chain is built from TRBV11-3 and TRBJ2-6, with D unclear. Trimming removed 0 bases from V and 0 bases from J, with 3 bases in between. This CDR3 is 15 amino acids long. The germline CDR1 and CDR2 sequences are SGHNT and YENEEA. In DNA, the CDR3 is TGTGCCAGCAGCTTAGACGCCTCTGGGGCCAACGTCCTGACTTTC. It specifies CASSLDASGANVLTF.

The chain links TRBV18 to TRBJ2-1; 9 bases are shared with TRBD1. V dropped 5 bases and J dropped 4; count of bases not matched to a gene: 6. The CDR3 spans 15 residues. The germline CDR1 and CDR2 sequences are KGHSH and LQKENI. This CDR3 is CASSGTGGFYNEQFF. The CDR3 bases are TGTGCCAGCTCAGGAACAGGGGGCTTTTACAATGAGCAGTTCTTC. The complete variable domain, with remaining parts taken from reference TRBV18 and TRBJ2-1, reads NAGVMQNPRHLVRRRGQEARLRCSPMKGHSHVYWYRQLPEEGLKFMVYLQKENIIDESGMPKERFSAEFPKEGPSILRIQQVVRGDSAAYFCASSGTGGFYNEQFFGPGTRLTVL.

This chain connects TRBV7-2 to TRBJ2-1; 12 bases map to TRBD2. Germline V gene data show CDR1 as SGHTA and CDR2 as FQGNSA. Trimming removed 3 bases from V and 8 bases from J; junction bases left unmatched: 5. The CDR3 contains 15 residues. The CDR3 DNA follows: TGTGCCAGCAGCTTTCTAGCGGGAGGGCCGCATGAGCAGTTCTTC. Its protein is CASSFLAGGPHEQFF.

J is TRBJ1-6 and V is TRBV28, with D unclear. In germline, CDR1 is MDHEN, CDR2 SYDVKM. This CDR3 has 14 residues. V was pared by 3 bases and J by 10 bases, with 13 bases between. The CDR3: CASSLVGLASPLHF. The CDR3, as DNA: TGTGCCAGCAGTTTGGTCGGCTTGGCGTCACCCCTCCACTTT.

The CDR3 DNA reads TGCGCCAGCAGCGTCACAGGTACGGAGACCCAGTACTTC. This sequence encodes CASSVTGTETQYF. This chain connects TRBV5-1 to TRBJ2-5; possible D gene TRBD1, 5 bases. The germline CDR1 and CDR2 sequences are SGHRS and YFSETQ. V was pared by 4 bases and J by 5 bases, with 12 bases between. This CDR3 has 13 amino acids.

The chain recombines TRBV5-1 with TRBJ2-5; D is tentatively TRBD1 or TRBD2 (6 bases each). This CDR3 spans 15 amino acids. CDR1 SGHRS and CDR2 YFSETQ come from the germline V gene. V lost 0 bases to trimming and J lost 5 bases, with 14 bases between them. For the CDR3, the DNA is TGCGCCAGCAGCTTGGGGACAGTTGCGGGGGAGACCCAGTACTTC. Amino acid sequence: CASSLGTVAGETQYF.